These 20 T cell receptor beta chains originate from one sample sequenced in a study of long-term antiretroviral therapy in people with HIV (dated by TCRdb to between 2020 and 2023). The immunoSEQ hsTCRB v3.0 assay was used at survey level resolution to sequence the TRB variable region. TCRdb carries this immuneACCESS record with in-frame sequences only. Its versions omit some clonotypes, under half of them owing to an unresolved V gene in the studies checked, with the rest unexplained. This sample lists about 22,000 clones; 70% to 90% were detected once. The ten largest clones add up to 12% of the sample. The sequencing used unsorted PBMCs, collected 1.6 years after starting antiretroviral therapy. These receptors originate from a man between 40 and 49 years old with HIV.

In this sample, this clone turned up once. J is TRBJ2-7 and V is TRBV27, with D possibly TRBD1 on 5 matching bases. The CDR3 has 14 residues. V was pared by 2 bases and J by 3 bases, with 11 bases between. Germline V gives CDR1 MNHEY, CDR2 SMNVEV (reference sequence). The CDR3 sequence: CASSLGAGFYEQYF. The CDR3 bases are TGTGCCAGCAGTTTAGGTGCAGGGTTCTACGAGCAGTACTTC.

The chain employs TRBV5-1 and TRBJ1-6; D not resolved. The CDR3 extends over 15 amino acids. Trimming removed 2 bases from V and 2 bases from J, with 8 bases in between. Germline-derived CDR1 and CDR2 are SGHRS and YFSETQ. The CDR3, as DNA: TGCGCCAGCAGCTTTGACGAGGCCTATAATTCACCCCTCCACTTT. Residues: CASSFDEAYNSPLHF. The full variable domain, in which reference TRBV5-1 and TRBJ1-6 provide the parts outside the CDR3, is KAGVTQTPRYLIKTRGQQVTLSCSPISGHRSVSWYQQTPGQGLQFLFEYFSETQRNKGNFPGRFSGRQFSNSRSEMNVSTLELGDSALYLCASSFDEAYNSPLHFGNGTRLTVT.

This clone has just one count. The genes are TRBV5-5 and TRBJ1-4; TRBD1 matches 7 bases. In germline, CDR1 is SGHKS, CDR2 YYEKEE (reference sequence). Trimming took 7 bases from V and 0 from J; bases not matched to a gene: 0. CDR3 length: 13 amino acids. CDR3 sequence: CASGTATNEKLFF. The CDR3 bases are TGTGCCAGCGGGACAGCAACTAATGAAAAACTGTTTTTT.

The chain is built from TRBV6-5 and TRBJ2-7; D perhaps matches TRBD1 (5 bases). V shed 5 bases and J shed 3 bases, with 11 bases lying between them. The CDR3 is 13 amino acids. CDR1 is MNHEY and CDR2 is SVGAGI in the germline V gene. In DNA, the CDR3 is TGTGCCAGCAGTCCCAGGGCCCTCTACGAGCAGTACTTC. This encodes CASSPRALYEQYF.

The gene calls are TRBV29-1 and TRBJ2-3, with D perhaps given as TRBD1 or TRBD2 (5 bases each). The V end lost 6 bases, the J end lost 0 bases, and 13 bases lay between the germline ends. The CDR3 loop spans 14 amino acids. The germline V gene encodes CDR1 SQVTM and CDR2 ANQGSEA. In DNA form, the CDR3 reads TGCAGCGTCTTGGGGACGGCTAGCACAGATACGCAGTATTTT. This codes for CSVLGTASTDTQYF.

The rearrangement joins TRBV10-3 to TRBJ2-1; D might be TRBD1 (5 bases). Germline V gene data show CDR1 as ENHRY and CDR2 as SYGVKD. The ends were cut back, 5 bases at V and 6 bases at J, with 17 bases in the middle. This CDR3 region has 15 residues. CDR3 nucleotides: TGTGCCATCAGTCAGACATGGGGCGATTTCAATGAGCAGTTCTTC. Translation gives CAISQTWGDFNEQFF.

The chain couples TRBV6-5 to TRBJ1-2; tentatively, D is TRBD1 (5 bases). There are 15 residues in the CDR3. Trimming cost V 5 bases and J 0 bases, with 13 bases left between them. Germline CDR1 MNHEY, CDR2 SVGAGI. CDR3: CASSTGRITNYGYTF. CDR3 DNA: TGTGCCAGCAGTACAGGACGGATAACTAACTATGGCTACACCTTC.

The chain links TRBV27 to TRBJ2-5; the D call may be TRBD1 or TRBD2 (5 bases each). The germline gives CDR1 MNHEY, CDR2 SMNVEV (reference sequence). The V end was cut by 5 bases, the J end by 5 bases, with 18 bases between. This CDR3 is built from 15 residues. The CDR3 protein is CASSRWDLARETQYF. The CDR3 nucleotides are TGTGCCAGCAGTCGATGGGACCTGGCCCGGGAGACCCAGTACTTC.

This chain links TRBV27 with TRBJ2-2, with a possible D match to TRBD1 (5 bases). The V gene's germline CDR1 is MNHEY and CDR2 SMNVEV (reference sequence). This CDR3 region has 15 residues. V dropped 8 bases and J dropped 0 bases, with 13 bases sitting between them. The CDR3 DNA follows: TGTGCCAGCCGTAGGGGTATCGCGAACACCGGGGAGCTGTTTTTT. It yields the protein CASRRGIANTGELFF.

The rearrangement links TRBV5-1 to TRBJ1-2, with D perhaps matching TRBD1 (5 bases). Looked up from germline, CDR1 is SGHRS and CDR2 is YFSETQ. This CDR3 has 17 amino acids. Trimming removed 4 bases from V and 2 bases from J, with 21 bases in between. Here the CDR3 DNA reads TGCGCCAGCAGCCCGTATTCTCAGGGAGCGGGGAACTATGGCTACACCTTC. Protein: CASSPYSQGAGNYGYTF.

This chain links TRBV30 with TRBJ2-3, with D unresolved. Trimming removed 5 bases at V and 0 bases at J, with 9 bases between. The germline V gene encodes CDR1 GTSNPN and CDR2 SVGIG (reference sequence). CDR3 size: 13 residues. The DNA of the CDR3 is TGTGCCTGGGGCCGCGACAGCACAGATACGCAGTATTTT. It yields the protein CAWGRDSTDTQYF. Using reference TRBV30 and TRBJ2-3 for the parts outside the CDR3, the full variable domain is SQTIHQWPATLVQPVGSPLSLECTVEGTSNPNLYWYRQAAGRGLQLLFYSVGIGQISSEVPQNLSASRPQDRQFILSSKKLLLSDSGFYLCAWGRDSTDTQYFGPGTRLTVL.

The chain carries TRBV7-6 and TRBJ2-2; D gene unclear. CDR3 length equals 14 residues. Germline V gene data show CDR1 as SGHVS and CDR2 as FNYEAQ. The V end was cut by 1 base, the J end by 4 bases, with 7 bases between. CDR3 DNA sequence: TGTGCCAGCAGCTTAGAGCAGGCCACCGGGGAGCTGTTTTTT. This sequence encodes CASSLEQATGELFF.

The chain links TRBV11-3 to TRBJ1-1, with TRBD1 as a possible D gene (6 bases). This CDR3 is 16 amino acids long. Germline V gene data show CDR1 as SGHNT and CDR2 as YENEEA. V lost 5 bases and J 1 base, leaving 17 bases between the germline ends. CDR3 protein: CASSPLSAGANTEAFF. The CDR3 DNA sequence: TGTGCCAGCAGCCCCCTTAGTGCAGGGGCGAACACTGAAGCTTTCTTT.

CDR3 bases: TGTGCCAGCAGGGCCGGGACAGGGGGCAATCAGCCCCAGCATTTT. As protein: CASRAGTGGNQPQHF. The V and J genes are TRBV2 and TRBJ1-5; 10 bases line up with TRBD1. Germline V gives CDR1 SNHLY, CDR2 FYNNEI. The CDR3 contains 15 residues. V lost 6 bases and J lost 2; bases outside the gene matches: 4.

This chain uses TRBV27 with TRBJ2-1; perhaps TRBD2 as D (8 bases). The CDR3 has 16 residues. Trimming removed 3 bases at V and 5 bases at J, with 17 bases between. Germline CDR1 and CDR2: MNHEY and SMNVEV (reference sequence). CDR3 coding DNA: TGTGCCAGCAGTTTCCACCGGGAGGGGGCCAACAATGAGCAGTTCTTC. Its protein product is CASSFHREGANNEQFF.

The rearrangement joins TRBV5-1 to TRBJ1-4, with unresolved D. The V end was cut by 1 base, the J end by 8 bases, with 9 bases between. CDR1 is SGHRS, CDR2 YFSETQ, per germline. There are 13 residues in the CDR3. Here the CDR3 DNA reads TGCGCCAGCAGCTTGCGACTGGACGAAAAACTGTTTTTT. Protein: CASSLRLDEKLFF.

J is TRBJ1-2 and V is TRBV6-1; 9 nucleotides agree with TRBD1. The trim removed 3 bases at V and 0 bases at J, leaving 11 bases unmatched. CDR3 length: 18 residues. The V gene's germline CDR1 is MNHNS and CDR2 SASEGT. The CDR3, as DNA: TGTGCCAGCAGTGAGATAAACAGGGGGCGCAGGCCTAACTATGGCTACACCTTC. The encoded protein is CASSEINRGRRPNYGYTF.

J is TRBJ1-5 and V is TRBV6-1; D is unclear. This CDR3 region has 13 residues. Germline values: CDR1 MNHNS, CDR2 SASEGT. Trimming stripped 3 bases from V and 1 base from J, with 4 bases between. CDR3: CASSDWSNQPQHF. The CDR3 nucleotides are TGTGCCAGCAGTGACTGGAGCAATCAGCCCCAGCATTTT.

The chain joins TRBV7-3 to TRBJ2-3, with TRBD1 matching 9 bases. The CDR3 sequence is 13 residues long. V shed 5 bases and J 5 bases; nucleotides not matched to a gene: 2. Germline CDR1 is SGHTA and CDR2 is FQGTGA. The DNA of the CDR3 is TGTGCCAGCAGCCCGGACAGGGGAGATACGCAGTATTTT. Translating it yields CASSPDRGDTQYF.

V and J are TRBV7-6 and TRBJ2-2; 7 bases map to TRBD1. V gave up 7 bases and J gave up 5 bases; unmatched junction bases: 16. This CDR3 spans 17 amino acids. The V gene's germline CDR1 is SGHVS and CDR2 FNYEAQ. CDR3 coding DNA: TGTGCCAGCACCATGACAGGGTCCGAAGTTAGTACCGGGGAGCTGTTTTTT. It translates to CASTMTGSEVSTGELFF.